Below, 9 T cell receptor beta chains from the same sample are listed, as sequenced in a study of OX40 agonist ivuxolimab in advanced cancers. Some clones are missing from TCRdb's copy, which holds only in-frame ones; the method was immunoSEQ multiplex PCR. The profile shows over 8,000 clones, about 88% of them singletons. The source was CD4+ or CD8+ T cells sorted from blood, collected in a trial of the OX40 agonist ivuxolimab. Source of these receptors: an adult with an advanced solid tumor such as melanoma, head and neck, liver or kidney cancer.

J is TRBJ1-1 and V is TRBV16; D uncertain. This CDR3 is 12 amino acids long. The germline CDR1 and CDR2 sequences are KGHSY and FQNENV. Deletions cut 3 bases from V and 5 bases from J, with 7 bases between. In nucleotides, the CDR3 is TGTGCCAGCAGCCACGGTCGGACTGAAGCTTTCTTT. Encoded protein: CASSHGRTEAFF.

The chain couples TRBV5-6 to TRBJ1-5; D not certain. The CDR3 covers 19 residues. Trimming cost V 4 bases and J 0 bases, with 23 bases left between them. Germline loops: CDR1 SGHDT, CDR2 YYEEEE. DNA of the CDR3: TGTGCCAGCAGCCCCGTTGGGAGGCGGCCATCCATTAGCAATCAGCCCCAGCATTTT. Translated: CASSPVGRRPSISNQPQHF.

The J gene is TRBJ2-7, the V gene TRBV7-6, with 8 positions matching TRBD1. There are 16 residues in the CDR3. The germline V gene has CDR1 SGHVS and CDR2 FNYEAQ. Unmatched junction bases numbered 6, after V lost 1 base and J lost 1 base. Written as DNA, the CDR3 is TGTGCCAGCAGCTTAGAATCGACAGGGGCTTCCTACGAGCAGTACTTC. Encoded protein: CASSLESTGASYEQYF.

Of note for this clone: This CDR3 fails to terminate in the conserved phenylalanine or tryptophan, so it likely reflects a read error. The rearrangement uses TRBV19 and TRBJ2-7; D unclear. The length of the CDR3 is 13 residues. The germline V gene has CDR1 LNHDA and CDR2 SQIVND (reference sequence). This chain's CDR3 is CAGSLVAGLEQYI. Here the CDR3 DNA reads TGTGCCGGTAGCCTCGTGGCTGGGCTCGAGCAGTACATC.

The genes are TRBV15 and TRBJ2-3; D is uncertain. Trimming shortened V by 1 base and J by 4 bases, and 12 bases separated the two germline ends. This CDR3 spans 15 amino acids. CDR1 and CDR2 from the germline V gene are LNHNV and YYDKDF (reference sequence). As DNA, the CDR3 is TGTGCCACCAGCAGAGGAAAGGTGATTGCAGATACGCAGTATTTT. This encodes CATSRGKVIADTQYF.

The V call is TRBV11-2, the J call TRBJ1-5; D might be TRBD1 (5 bases). Germline V lookup: CDR1 SGHAT, CDR2 FQNNGV. CDR3 length: 13 residues. Trimming pared 4 bases from V and 4 bases from J, leaving 8 bases between. Here the CDR3 DNA reads TGTGCCAGCAGCTCCTCAGGGAATCAGCCCCAGCATTTT. Its protein product is CASSSSGNQPQHF.

The chain is built from TRBV9 and TRBJ2-1, with a possible D match to TRBD2 (6 bases). The V gene lost 7 bases and the J gene lost 7 bases, with 9 bases spanning the gap. Germline V lookup: CDR1 SGDLS, CDR2 YYNGEE. This CDR3 has 11 residues. In DNA form, the CDR3 reads TGTGCCAGCGGGAGGACGAATGAGCAGTTCTTC. Protein sequence: CASGRTNEQFF.

This chain connects TRBV9 to TRBJ2-1; D tentatively fits TRBD1 or TRBD2 (7 bases each). Germline lookup yields CDR1 SGDLS and CDR2 YYNGEE. The ends were cut back, 4 bases at V and 7 bases at J, with 21 bases in the middle. The CDR3 is 16 amino acids. The CDR3 nucleotides are TGTGCCAGCAGCCCACGACAGGGAGGGCCCCTTAATGAGCAGTTCTTC. Amino acid sequence: CASSPRQGGPLNEQFF.

The genes are TRBV27 and TRBJ2-3, with D tentatively TRBD2 (5 bases). Germline-derived CDR1 and CDR2 are MNHEY and SMNVEV (reference sequence). The CDR3 consists of 16 residues. V was trimmed by 0 bases and J by 3 bases, leaving 13 bases between them. CDR3 region: CASSLSWLRRTDTQYF. CDR3 nucleotides: TGTGCCAGCAGTTTATCGTGGTTGAGGAGGACAGATACGCAGTATTTT.